Below are 12 T cell receptor beta chains sequenced from a single sample in a study of blood T cell repertoires in COVID-19. The protocol was immunoSEQ multiplex PCR, while the TCRdb copy is restricted to in-frame clones and leaves out a portion. The table has 300,000 to 400,000 clones, more than 75% seen once; the top ten hold more than 0.95%. The sample consisted of PBMCs or T cells enriched from blood (not recorded which). Receptors were obtained from a woman between 18 and 29 years old who had recovered from COVID-19.

The genes are TRBV4-1 and TRBJ2-6; D uncertain. V gave up 0 bases and J gave up 0 bases, with 9 bases separating them. The CDR3 totals 17 residues. CDR1 and CDR2 (germline): MGHRA, YSYEKL. This CDR3 reads CASSQEAGISGANVLTF. The CDR3 nucleotides are TGCGCCAGCAGCCAAGAAGCAGGTATCTCTGGGGCCAACGTCCTGACTTTC.

This chain joins TRBV15 and TRBJ2-5; D unresolved. Germline CDR1 reads LNHNV; CDR2 reads YYDKDF (reference sequence). The V gene lost 1 base and the J gene lost 2 bases, with 5 bases spanning the gap. The length of the CDR3 is 13 residues. The CDR3 nucleotides read TGTGCCACCAGCAGAGGCGTTCAAGAGACCCAGTACTTC. Residues: CATSRGVQETQYF.

The chain couples TRBV10-3 to TRBJ1-1; D ambiguous. Deletions cut 7 bases from V and 3 bases from J, with 6 bases between. CDR1 and CDR2 from the germline V gene are ENHRY and SYGVKD. The CDR3 consists of 11 residues. The CDR3 reads CAIKDYTEAFF. DNA for the CDR3: TGTGCCATCAAAGACTACACTGAAGCTTTCTTT.

Details on this clone: This sample also contains other DNA sequences that code for the same CDR3. This sequence joins TRBV7-9 and TRBJ2-7; 7 nucleotides agree with TRBD2. There are 13 residues in the CDR3. Germline CDR1 is SEHNR and CDR2 is FQNEAQ (reference sequence). After removal of 3 bases from V and 1 base from J, the junction contained 0 bases not matched to a gene. The chain's CDR3 is CASSFGGSYEQYF. CDR3 nucleotides: TGTGCCAGCAGCTTCGGGGGGTCCTACGAGCAGTACTTC.

The chain carries TRBV6-5 and TRBJ2-7, with 9 bases identical to TRBD1. The CDR3 consists of 14 residues. V shed 4 bases and J 2 bases; nucleotides not matched to a gene: 3. Per germline, CDR1 MNHEY and CDR2 SVGAGI. CDR3 in amino acids: CASSWDRATYEQYF. In DNA, the CDR3 is TGTGCCAGCAGTTGGGACAGGGCGACCTACGAGCAGTACTTC.

The chain is built from TRBV11-3 and TRBJ2-7, with 8 bases matching TRBD2. With V trimmed by 3 bases and J by 1 base, 2 bases remained unmatched. Germline loops: CDR1 SGHNT, CDR2 YENEEA. The CDR3 has 14 residues. CDR3 bases: TGTGCCAGCAGCTTTCGCGGGGGGTCCTACGAGCAGTACTTC. Its protein is CASSFRGGSYEQYF.

The rearrangement links TRBV10-1 to TRBJ2-2, with a weak D call TRBD2 (6 bases). The CDR3 runs to 16 residues. Germline V CDR1 and CDR2: WNHNN, SYGVQD (reference sequence). Trimming cost V 8 bases and J 5 bases, with 21 bases left between them. CDR3 bases: TGCGCCAGCCCCGACAAGGTGTACGGGGGAACCGGGGAGCTGTTTTTT. Protein product: CASPDKVYGGTGELFF.

V is TRBV12-3 or TRBV12-4 and J is TRBJ1-3; no firm D call. This CDR3 has 12 amino acids. The V gene lost 6 bases and the J gene lost 1 base, with 4 bases spanning the gap. CDR3 loop: CASSPSGNTIYF. The CDR3 DNA sequence: TGTGCCAGCAGCCCATCTGGAAACACCATATATTTT.

The chain joins TRBV18 to TRBJ2-4; a possible D gene is TRBD1 (6 bases). The CDR3 totals 13 residues. V shed 4 bases and J shed 3 bases, with 7 bases lying between them. Looked up from germline, CDR1 is KGHSH and CDR2 is LQKENI. The CDR3 is CASSRGHKNIQYF. CDR3 bases: TGTGCCAGCTCACGGGGACACAAAAACATTCAGTACTTC.

V is TRBV6-2 or TRBV6-3 and J is TRBJ1-2; D ambiguous. The germline gives CDR1 MNHEY, CDR2 SVGEGT. The length of the CDR3 is 15 residues. V gave up 4 bases and J gave up 8 bases, with 20 bases separating them. In DNA, the CDR3 is TGTGCCAGCAGTTTTTTTAACTTCCGAGCGGCGGGCTACACCTTC. Protein product: CASSFFNFRAAGYTF.

This clone was seen a handful of times. The J gene is TRBJ1-1, the V gene TRBV12-3 or TRBV12-4; tentative D call: TRBD1 (6 bases). The CDR3 length is 13 residues. The V and J ends lost 4 bases and 10 bases respectively, with 16 bases between them. The CDR3 sequence: CASSWDTSVVAFF. CDR3 in DNA: TGTGCCAGCAGTTGGGACACATCGGTGGTAGCTTTCTTT.

This clone appeared once. This CDR3 is CASSLGGKTFF. For the CDR3, the DNA is TGTGCCAGCAGTTTAGGAGGGAAAACTTTCTTT. The chain joins TRBV12-3 or TRBV12-4 to TRBJ1-1; D is unresolved. The CDR3 totals 11 residues. V was clipped by 1 base and J by 12 bases, with 9 bases between them.